One and the same sample provided the 26 T cell receptor beta chains below, sequenced in a study of T cells after yellow fever vaccination. TCRdb itself ran the 5' RACE reads through MiXCR, one entry per CDR3 protein. Of hundreds of thousands of distinct CDR3 sequences listed, 9% to 15% are singletons. The sequencing here drew on PBMCs, taken on the day of the yellow fever booster vaccination. These receptors all stem from a man in his thirties or forties who received the YFV17D yellow fever vaccine.

This clonotype has only a few counts. V usage is TRBV6-5 and J usage is TRBJ2-4; D uncertain. There are 16 residues in the CDR3. Trimming removed 0 bases at V and 1 base at J, with 10 bases between. Per germline, CDR1 MNHEY and CDR2 SVGAGI. The CDR3 sequence: CASSYSHFPAKNIQYF. The CDR3 nucleotides are TGTGCCAGCAGTTACTCCCATTTCCCTGCCAAAAACATTCAGTACTTC.

This chain links TRBV20-1 with TRBJ2-5, with D tentatively TRBD1 (5 bases). In germline, CDR1 is DFQATT, CDR2 SNEGSKA (reference sequence). Trimming pared 3 bases from V and 7 bases from J, leaving 15 bases between. This CDR3 has 13 amino acids. The CDR3 loop reads CSASQPGQGTQYF. The CDR3 DNA reads TGCAGTGCTAGTCAGCCGGGTCAGGGGACCCAGTACTTC.

There are a few counts of this clonotype. The chain combines TRBV20-1 with TRBJ2-7; TRBD2 agrees at 9 bases. The CDR3 consists of 14 residues. After removal of 6 bases from V and 2 bases from J, the junction contained 8 bases not matched to a gene. Germline V lookup: CDR1 DFQATT, CDR2 SNEGSKA (reference sequence). The CDR3 coding sequence is TGCAGTGCAGCTACCGGGACTAGCACCTACGAGCAGTACTTC. Its protein product is CSAATGTSTYEQYF.

The chain joins TRBV20-1 to TRBJ2-6, with 7 bases lining up with TRBD1. Germline V lookup: CDR1 DFQATT, CDR2 SNEGSKA (reference sequence). The CDR3 covers 14 residues. V shed 6 bases, J shed 2 bases, and the junction held 4 bases outside the gene matches. The CDR3 region is CSAETGTGANVLTF. The CDR3 DNA reads as TGCAGTGCAGAGACAGGGACTGGGGCCAACGTCCTGACTTTC.

The chain uses TRBV20-1 and TRBJ1-4, with D hard to call. The CDR3 runs to 12 residues. The germline gives CDR1 DFQATT, CDR2 SNEGSKA (reference sequence). V shed 3 bases and J shed 8 bases, with 10 bases lying between them. In DNA form, the CDR3 reads TGCAGTGCTAGGAATCCACCAGAAAAACTGTTTTTT. This codes for CSARNPPEKLFF.

This clonotype was seen a handful of times. J is TRBJ2-3 and V is TRBV7-9; 9 bases map to TRBD2. CDR3 size: 17 residues. Germline loops: CDR1 SEHNR, CDR2 FQNEAQ (reference sequence). The V segment lost 5 bases and the J segment 1 base; nucleotides outside the gene matches: 10. The CDR3: CASSVLVAGDGTDTQYF. In DNA, the CDR3 is TGTGCCAGCAGCGTCCTCGTAGCGGGAGATGGCACAGATACGCAGTATTTT.

Here the CDR3 reads CASSLMGIGGQPQHF. The CDR3 region has the DNA TGTGCCAGCAGTTTAATGGGAATCGGGGGTCAGCCCCAGCATTTT. V is TRBV12-3 or TRBV12-4 and J is TRBJ1-5, with D possibly matching TRBD1 (5 bases). Trimming left V 2 bases short and J 6 bases short, with 14 bases between. The CDR3 runs 15 residues.

This clonotype was counted between two and nine times. The chain is built from TRBV20-1 and TRBJ2-5, with D perhaps TRBD1 (5 bases). V dropped 3 bases and J dropped 5 bases, with 10 bases sitting between them. The CDR3 runs to 12 residues. Germline V lookup: CDR1 DFQATT, CDR2 SNEGSKA (reference sequence). As DNA, the CDR3 is TGCAGTGCTAGGTGGGGCGAGGAGACCCAGTACTTC. Translated: CSARWGEETQYF.

This clonotype was counted between two and nine times. The chain recombines TRBV20-1 with TRBJ2-1; TRBD1 agrees at 9 bases. The germline CDR1 and CDR2 sequences are DFQATT and SNEGSKA (reference sequence). The CDR3 contains 15 residues. V was clipped by 5 bases and J by 3 bases; unmatched bases: 8. The CDR3: CSARTGTGLYNEQFF. The CDR3 region has the DNA TGCAGTGCTCGCACCGGGACAGGGCTCTACAATGAGCAGTTCTTC.

This clonotype occurred many times. At one end the junction does not follow the germline gene, possibly because of a read error. The chain employs TRBV5-1 and TRBJ2-1; D is possibly TRBD1 (6 bases). CDR1 and CDR2 from the germline V gene are SGHRS and YFSETQ. The CDR3 contains 14 residues. CDR3 bases: TGTGCCAGCAGCTTAGGGGGATCCTACAATGAGCAGTTCTTC. Its protein is CASSLGGSYNEQFF.

The CDR3 loop reads CASSFRDRGPYEQYF. The CDR3 DNA reads as TGTGCCAGCAGTTTCCGGGACAGGGGCCCCTACGAGCAGTACTTC. The rearrangement uses TRBV6-5 and TRBJ2-7, with 10 nucleotides matching TRBD1. This CDR3 region has 15 residues. Germline CDR1 reads MNHEY; CDR2 reads SVGAGI. The J segment lost 2 bases and the V segment lost 4 bases, leaving 5 bases of the junction unmatched.

Ten or more counts support this clonotype. The chain combines TRBV7-8 with TRBJ2-7; a possible D gene is TRBD2 (5 bases). The ends were cut back, 1 base at V and 2 bases at J, with 9 bases in the middle. Looked up from germline, CDR1 is SGHVS and CDR2 is FQNEAQ. CDR3 size: 14 residues. CDR3 coding DNA: TGTGCCAGCAGCTTAGGGGGAGTGACCTACGAGCAGTACTTC. This encodes CASSLGGVTYEQYF.

This chain uses TRBV10-2 with TRBJ2-2; D gene uncertain. This CDR3 region has 14 residues. V gave up 7 bases and J gave up 4 bases, with 13 bases separating them. The germline V gene has CDR1 WSHSY and CDR2 SAAADI. The CDR3 DNA follows: TGCGCCAGCACAGAGCCCCCGAGCACCGGGGAGCTGTTTTTT. Its protein product is CASTEPPSTGELFF.

This chain links TRBV28 with TRBJ1-3; a weak D match, TRBD1 (5 bases). The CDR3 is 15 amino acids. Germline V gene sequence: CDR1 MDHEN, CDR2 SYDVKM. The V and J ends lost 2 bases and 4 bases respectively, with 12 bases between them. CDR3 DNA sequence: TGTGCCAGCAGTTTAGCAGGGATTGCGGGAAACACCATATATTTT. Translated: CASSLAGIAGNTIYF.

This CDR3 reads CASSLEQRLTPLHF. In nucleotides, the CDR3 is TGTGCCAGCAGCTTGGAACAGAGATTGACACCCCTCCACTTT. The chain combines TRBV7-9 with TRBJ1-6; D gene ambiguous. Germline CDR1 is SEHNR and CDR2 is FQNEAQ (reference sequence). With 3 bases removed from V and 11 bases from J, the gap between germline ends came to 14 bases. This CDR3 is 14 amino acids long.

This clonotype was detected a few times. The rearrangement uses TRBV7-9 and TRBJ1-3; possible D gene TRBD1, 6 bases. V dropped 5 bases and J dropped 8 bases, with 19 bases sitting between them. Looked up from germline, CDR1 is SEHNR and CDR2 is FQNEAQ (reference sequence). The CDR3 length is 15 residues. This chain's CDR3 is CASSGTTGGSDTIYF. The CDR3, as DNA: TGTGCCAGCAGCGGTACGACAGGCGGCTCTGACACCATATATTTT.

The table lists this clonotype with a few counts. V and J are TRBV20-1 and TRBJ2-3, with 7 bases matching TRBD2. From germline, CDR1 is DFQATT and CDR2 SNEGSKA (reference sequence). The length of the CDR3 is 14 residues. Trimming took 8 bases from V and 2 from J; bases not matched to a gene: 10. This CDR3 is CSWEASGYTDTQYF. DNA for the CDR3: TGCAGTTGGGAGGCTAGCGGATACACAGATACGCAGTATTTT.

The V call is TRBV4-2, the J call TRBJ1-1; D gene unclear. The V gene lost 1 base and the J gene lost 6 bases, with 12 bases spanning the gap. The CDR3 extends over 14 amino acids. The germline gives CDR1 LGHNA, CDR2 YNFKEQ. This chain's CDR3 is CASSQGNPGAEAFF. In nucleotides, the CDR3 is TGTGCCAGCAGCCAAGGTAACCCTGGGGCTGAAGCTTTCTTT.

The gene calls are TRBV18 and TRBJ1-2; 7 nucleotides line up with TRBD1. The V segment lost 4 bases and the J segment 3 bases; nucleotides outside the gene matches: 5. This CDR3 has 14 residues. Germline CDR1 KGHSH, CDR2 LQKENI. In DNA form, the CDR3 reads TGTGCCAGCTCACAAGGACAGGCCTACTATGGCTACACCTTC. Protein product: CASSQGQAYYGYTF.

The J gene is TRBJ1-2, the V gene TRBV27; D gene unclear. The CDR3 runs 12 residues. V lost 2 bases, J lost 8 bases, and 9 bases lay in between. Germline V gene data show CDR1 as MNHEY and CDR2 as SMNVEV (reference sequence). The CDR3 spells CASSLRPAGYTF. Here the CDR3 DNA reads TGTGCCAGCAGTTTACGGCCGGCGGGCTACACCTTC.

The chain carries TRBV6-2 or TRBV6-3 and TRBJ2-7; D may be TRBD1 or TRBD2 (5 bases each). Germline CDR1 reads MNHEY; CDR2 reads SVGEGT. The CDR3 is 16 amino acids. V shed 5 bases and J shed 6 bases, with 23 bases lying between them. DNA for the CDR3: TGTGCCAGCAGTCCCGGCCGGGGACCGATTGTCGGCGAGCAGTACTTC. Translating gives CASSPGRGPIVGEQYF.

This clonotype came up a few times. V and J are TRBV25-1 and TRBJ2-7, with TRBD1 identical over 8 bases. The J segment lost 2 bases and the V segment lost 10 bases, leaving 10 bases of the junction unmatched. Germline assignment: CDR1 MGHDK and CDR2 SYGVNS. This CDR3 has 14 residues. The CDR3 sequence is CATGKDRVPYEQYF. Here the CDR3 DNA reads TGTGCCACCGGGAAGGACAGGGTCCCCTACGAGCAGTACTTC.

The sample holds a few counts of this clonotype. DNA for the CDR3: TGCAGCGTTGATGAGCAAGATACGCAGTATTTT. It translates to CSVDEQDTQYF. The J gene is TRBJ2-3, the V gene TRBV29-1; D is ambiguous. With 3 bases removed from V and 5 bases from J, the gap between germline ends came to 6 bases. The CDR3 is 11 amino acids. Per the germline V gene, CDR1 is SQVTM and CDR2 is ANQGSEA.

The V call is TRBV5-1, the J call TRBJ2-7, with 10 bases aligning to TRBD2. J lost 3 bases, V lost 2 bases, and 2 bases had no gene match. Germline loops: CDR1 SGHRS, CDR2 YFSETQ. The CDR3 loop spans 14 amino acids. The CDR3 DNA follows: TGCGCCAGCAGCTTATGGACTAGCGGCTACGAGCAGTACTTC. Residues: CASSLWTSGYEQYF. The whole variable domain, filled in from reference TRBV5-1 and TRBJ2-7, reads KAGVTQTPRYLIKTRGQQVTLSCSPISGHRSVSWYQQTPGQGLQFLFEYFSETQRNKGNFPGRFSGRQFSNSRSEMNVSTLELGDSALYLCASSLWTSGYEQYFGPGTRLTVT.

The V call is TRBV7-2, the J call TRBJ2-3; 9 nucleotides match TRBD2. Per germline, CDR1 SGHTA and CDR2 FQGNSA. CDR3 length equals 16 residues. Unmatched junction bases numbered 3, after V lost 1 base and J lost 1 base. The CDR3 is CASSLVASGGTDTQYF. CDR3 nucleotide sequence: TGTGCCAGCAGCTTAGTTGCTAGCGGGGGCACAGATACGCAGTATTTT.

The chain is built from TRBV10-1 and TRBJ2-1, with no clear D. The germline CDR1 and CDR2 sequences are WNHNN and SYGVQD (reference sequence). This CDR3 is built from 13 residues. V shed 6 bases and J shed 5 bases, with 11 bases lying between them. The CDR3 reads CASSDGSHNEQFF. In DNA form, the CDR3 reads TGCGCCAGCAGCGACGGGTCTCACAATGAGCAGTTCTTC.